A single sample is the source of the 5 T cell receptor beta chains below, sequenced in a study of siplizumab effects on memory and regulatory T cells (dated by TCRdb to 2018 to 2020). Library construction relied on the immunoSEQ multiplex PCR assay. TCRdb limited this immuneACCESS table to in-frame rearrangements with V and J called. A share of clones is missing; checked studies link under half to unresolved V genes, and the rest is unexplained. Here the sample has about 63,000 clones; 83% occur a single time. About 3.8% of the sample is taken by the ten largest. The sequencing input was memory CD4+ T cells sorted from blood. The cell subset or site label on this specimen signifies: unstimulated CD4+ memory T cells. The receptors here all came from a human donor in good health.

A few counts support this clone. The J gene is TRBJ2-3, the V gene TRBV27; D is ambiguous. Germline CDR1 is MNHEY and CDR2 is SMNVEV (reference sequence). The V end lost 7 bases, the J end lost 2 bases, and 16 bases lay between the germline ends. The CDR3 runs to 15 residues. The CDR3 reads CASTPTRSYTDTQYF. The CDR3 coding sequence is TGTGCCAGCACCCCGACTCGGAGCTACACAGATACGCAGTATTTT.

V usage is TRBV2 and J usage is TRBJ2-3; 9 positions match TRBD2. From germline, CDR1 is SNHLY and CDR2 FYNNEI. This CDR3 spans 16 amino acids. After removal of 3 bases from V and 3 bases from J, the junction contained 7 bases not matched to a gene. CDR3 coding DNA: TGTGCCAGCAGTGAGAGGGCAGCGGGAGGAACAGATACGCAGTATTTT. The encoded protein is CASSERAAGGTDTQYF.

V and J are TRBV5-4 and TRBJ2-3, with 8 bases identical to TRBD2. CDR3 length: 12 residues. The germline V gene has CDR1 SGHNT and CDR2 YYREEE (reference sequence). With 6 bases clipped from V and 5 bases from J, the junction kept 2 bases outside the gene matches. The CDR3 DNA is TGTGCCAGCAATAGCGGGGAAGATACGCAGTATTTT. Its protein product is CASNSGEDTQYF. The full variable domain, completed using reference TRBV5-4 and TRBJ2-3, is ETGVTQSPTHLIKTRGQQVTLRCSSQSGHNTVSWYQQALGQGPQFIFQYYREEENGRGNFPPRFSGLQFPNYSSELNVNALELDDSALYLCASNSGEDTQYFGPGTRLTVL.

The V call is TRBV6-6, the J call TRBJ2-7; maybe TRBD2 (6 bases). The CDR3 sequence is 13 residues long. The V end lost 7 bases, the J end lost 7 bases, and 17 bases lay between the germline ends. Germline CDR1 MNHNY, CDR2 SVGAGI (reference sequence). The CDR3 reads CASTTSLVREQYF. Written as DNA, the CDR3 is TGTGCCAGCACTACTAGCTTGGTTCGGGAGCAGTACTTC.

This chain links TRBV2 with TRBJ2-5; 11 bases match TRBD2. With V trimmed by 0 bases and J by 5 bases, 5 bases remained unmatched. The CDR3 spans 16 residues. Germline V gives CDR1 SNHLY, CDR2 FYNNEI. Here the CDR3 DNA reads TGTGCCAGCAGTGAAGCGAGAGCTAGCGGGAGGGAGACCCAGTACTTC. Amino acid sequence: CASSEARASGRETQYF.